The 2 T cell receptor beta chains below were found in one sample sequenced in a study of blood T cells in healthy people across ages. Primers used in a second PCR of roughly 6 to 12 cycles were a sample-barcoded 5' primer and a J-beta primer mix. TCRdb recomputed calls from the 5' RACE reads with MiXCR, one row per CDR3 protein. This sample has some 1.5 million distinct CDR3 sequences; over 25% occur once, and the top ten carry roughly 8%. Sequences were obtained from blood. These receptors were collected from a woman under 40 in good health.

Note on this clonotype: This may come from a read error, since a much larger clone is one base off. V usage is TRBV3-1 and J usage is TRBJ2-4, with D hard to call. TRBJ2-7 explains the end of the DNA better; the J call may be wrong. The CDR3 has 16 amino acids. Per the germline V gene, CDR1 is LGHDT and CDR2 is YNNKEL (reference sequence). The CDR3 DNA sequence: TGTGCCAGCAGCCTGGTAGGATCCGCTTACGCCTACGAGCAGTACTTC. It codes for CASSLVGSAYAYEQYF.

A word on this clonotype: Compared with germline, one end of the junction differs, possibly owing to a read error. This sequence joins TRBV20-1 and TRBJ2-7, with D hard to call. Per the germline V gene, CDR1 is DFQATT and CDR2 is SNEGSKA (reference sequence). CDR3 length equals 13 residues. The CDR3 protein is CSARVGRRETQCF. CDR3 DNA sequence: TGCAGTGCTAGAGTAGGCCGACGCGAGACCCAGTGCTTC.